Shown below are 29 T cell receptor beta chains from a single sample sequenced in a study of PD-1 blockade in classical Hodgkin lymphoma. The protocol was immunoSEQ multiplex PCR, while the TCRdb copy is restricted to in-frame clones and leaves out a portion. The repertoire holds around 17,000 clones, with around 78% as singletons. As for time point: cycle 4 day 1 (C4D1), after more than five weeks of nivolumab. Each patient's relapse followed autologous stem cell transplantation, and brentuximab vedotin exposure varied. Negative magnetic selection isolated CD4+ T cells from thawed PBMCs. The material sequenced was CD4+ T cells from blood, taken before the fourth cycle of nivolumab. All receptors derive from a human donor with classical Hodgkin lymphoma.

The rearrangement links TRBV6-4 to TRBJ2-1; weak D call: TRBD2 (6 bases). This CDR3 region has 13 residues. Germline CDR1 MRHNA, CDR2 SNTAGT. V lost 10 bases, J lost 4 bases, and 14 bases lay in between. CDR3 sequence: CATSAGRYNEQFF. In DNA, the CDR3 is TGTGCCACCTCCGCGGGACGATACAATGAGCAGTTCTTC.

CDR3 sequence reads: CASSGLGLVGGELFF. As DNA, the CDR3 is TGCGCCAGCAGCGGACTCGGACTAGTGGGCGGGGAGCTGTTTTTT. V gene TRBV5-1 combines with J gene TRBJ2-2, with 7 nucleotides matching TRBD2. CDR3 length: 15 amino acids. After removal of 4 bases from V and 7 bases from J, the junction contained 10 bases not matched to a gene. Germline V gene sequence: CDR1 SGHRS, CDR2 YFSETQ. Based on the CDR3 plus reference TRBV5-1 and TRBJ2-2, the full variable domain is KAGVTQTPRYLIKTRGQQVTLSCSPISGHRSVSWYQQTPGQGLQFLFEYFSETQRNKGNFPGRFSGRQFSNSRSEMNVSTLELGDSALYLCASSGLGLVGGELFFGEGSRLTVL.

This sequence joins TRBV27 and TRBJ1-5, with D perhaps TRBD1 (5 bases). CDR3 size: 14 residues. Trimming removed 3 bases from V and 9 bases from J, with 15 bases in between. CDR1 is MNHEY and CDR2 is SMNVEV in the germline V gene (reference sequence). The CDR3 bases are TGTGCCAGCAGTTTTCTCAGGGAGGGGAGGCCCCAGCATTTT. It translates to CASSFLREGRPQHF.

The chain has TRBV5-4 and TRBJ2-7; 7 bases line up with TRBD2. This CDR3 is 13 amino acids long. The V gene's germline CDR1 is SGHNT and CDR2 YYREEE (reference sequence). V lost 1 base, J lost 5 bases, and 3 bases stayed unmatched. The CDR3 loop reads CASSLFSGNEQYF. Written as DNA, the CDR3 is TGTGCCAGCAGCTTGTTCAGCGGGAACGAGCAGTACTTC.

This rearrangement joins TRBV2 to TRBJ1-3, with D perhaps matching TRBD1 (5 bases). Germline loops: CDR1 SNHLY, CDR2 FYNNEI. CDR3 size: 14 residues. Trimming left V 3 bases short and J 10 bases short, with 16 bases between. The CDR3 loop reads CASSDSVLGTTIYF. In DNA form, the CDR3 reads TGTGCCAGCAGTGATTCTGTTTTGGGGACGACCATATATTTT.

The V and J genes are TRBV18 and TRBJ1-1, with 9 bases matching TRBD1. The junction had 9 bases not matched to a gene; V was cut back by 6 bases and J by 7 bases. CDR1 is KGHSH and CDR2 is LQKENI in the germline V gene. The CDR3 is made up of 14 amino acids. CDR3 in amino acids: CASSPLQGAGEAFF. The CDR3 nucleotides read TGTGCCAGCTCGCCGTTACAGGGGGCAGGTGAAGCTTTCTTT. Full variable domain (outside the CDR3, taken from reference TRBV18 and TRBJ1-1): NAGVMQNPRHLVRRRGQEARLRCSPMKGHSHVYWYRQLPEEGLKFMVYLQKENIIDESGMPKERFSAEFPKEGPSILRIQQVVRGDSAAYFCASSPLQGAGEAFFGQGTRLTVV.

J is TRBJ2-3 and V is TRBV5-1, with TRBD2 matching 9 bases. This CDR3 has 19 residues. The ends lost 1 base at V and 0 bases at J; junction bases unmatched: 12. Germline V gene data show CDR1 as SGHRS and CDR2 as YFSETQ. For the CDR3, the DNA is TGCGCCAGCAGCTTGTACCTGAGGAGACTAGCGGAGAGCACAGATACGCAGTATTTT. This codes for CASSLYLRRLAESTDTQYF.

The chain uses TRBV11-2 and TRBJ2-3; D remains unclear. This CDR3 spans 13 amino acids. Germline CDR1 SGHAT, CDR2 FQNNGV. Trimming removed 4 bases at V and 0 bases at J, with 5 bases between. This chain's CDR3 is CASSSESTDTQYF. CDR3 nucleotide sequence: TGTGCCAGCAGCTCGGAAAGCACAGATACGCAGTATTTT.

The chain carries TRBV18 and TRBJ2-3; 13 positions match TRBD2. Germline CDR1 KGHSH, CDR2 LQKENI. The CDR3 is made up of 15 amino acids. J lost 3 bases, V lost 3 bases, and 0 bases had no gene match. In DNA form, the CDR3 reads TGTGCCAGCTCACCGGGACTAGCGGGAACAGATACGCAGTATTTT. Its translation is CASSPGLAGTDTQYF.

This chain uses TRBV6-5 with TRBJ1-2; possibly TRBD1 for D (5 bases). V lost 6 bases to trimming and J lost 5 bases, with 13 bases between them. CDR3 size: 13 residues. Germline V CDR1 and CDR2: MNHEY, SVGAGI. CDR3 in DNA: TGTGCCAGCAGCCCCGCAGGGTTATATGGCTACACCTTC. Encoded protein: CASSPAGLYGYTF.

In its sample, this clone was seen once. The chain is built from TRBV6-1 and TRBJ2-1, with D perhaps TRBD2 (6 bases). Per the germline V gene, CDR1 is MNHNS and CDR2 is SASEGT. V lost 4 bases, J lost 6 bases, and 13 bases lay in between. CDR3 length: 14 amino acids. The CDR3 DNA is TGTGCCAGCAGTGTCGGAGGGTCGGTCAATGAGCAGTTCTTC. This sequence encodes CASSVGGSVNEQFF.

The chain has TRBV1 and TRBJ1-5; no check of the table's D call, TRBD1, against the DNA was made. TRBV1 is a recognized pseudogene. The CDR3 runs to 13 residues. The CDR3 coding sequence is TGCACCAGCAAGACAGCTAGCAATCAGCCCCAGCATTTT. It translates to CTSKTASNQPQHF.

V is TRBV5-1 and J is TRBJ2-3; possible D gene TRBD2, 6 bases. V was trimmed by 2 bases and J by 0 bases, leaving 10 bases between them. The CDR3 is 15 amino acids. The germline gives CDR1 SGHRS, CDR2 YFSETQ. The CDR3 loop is CASSLGGSSTDTQYF. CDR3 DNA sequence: TGCGCCAGCAGCTTAGGAGGGAGTAGCACAGATACGCAGTATTTT.

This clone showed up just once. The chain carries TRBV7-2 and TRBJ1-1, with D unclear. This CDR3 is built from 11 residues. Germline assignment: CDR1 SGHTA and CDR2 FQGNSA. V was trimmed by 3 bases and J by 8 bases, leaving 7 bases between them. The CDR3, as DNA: TGTGCCAGCAGCTTCCGGATAGAAGCTTTCTTT. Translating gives CASSFRIEAFF.

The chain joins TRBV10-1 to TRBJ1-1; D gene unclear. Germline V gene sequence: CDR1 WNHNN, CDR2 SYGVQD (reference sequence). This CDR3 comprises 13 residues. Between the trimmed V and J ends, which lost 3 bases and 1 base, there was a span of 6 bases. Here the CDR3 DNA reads TGCGCCAGCAGTGACAACAAGAACACTGAAGCTTTCTTT. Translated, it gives CASSDNKNTEAFF.

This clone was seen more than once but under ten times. The CDR3 DNA reads TGCGCCAGCAGCTCTCAGCCCGACCAAGAGACCCAGTACTTC. The encoded protein is CASSSQPDQETQYF. The gene calls are TRBV5-1 and TRBJ2-5; D unclear. V gave up 3 bases and J gave up 0 bases, with 9 bases separating them. CDR1 and CDR2 from the germline V gene are SGHRS and YFSETQ. The CDR3 consists of 14 residues.

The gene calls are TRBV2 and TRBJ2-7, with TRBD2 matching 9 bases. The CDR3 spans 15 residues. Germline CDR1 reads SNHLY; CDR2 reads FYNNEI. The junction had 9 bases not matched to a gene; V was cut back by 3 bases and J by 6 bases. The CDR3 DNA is TGTGCCAGCAGTGATCGGGCGGGAGGGCCGTTCGAGCAGTACTTC. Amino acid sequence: CASSDRAGGPFEQYF.

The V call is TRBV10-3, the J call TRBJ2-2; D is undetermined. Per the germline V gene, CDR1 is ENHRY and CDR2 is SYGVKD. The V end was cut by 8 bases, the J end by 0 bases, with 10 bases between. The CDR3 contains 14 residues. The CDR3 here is CAICRLTNTGELFF. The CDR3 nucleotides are TGTGCCATCTGTCGGTTGACGAACACCGGGGAGCTGTTTTTT.

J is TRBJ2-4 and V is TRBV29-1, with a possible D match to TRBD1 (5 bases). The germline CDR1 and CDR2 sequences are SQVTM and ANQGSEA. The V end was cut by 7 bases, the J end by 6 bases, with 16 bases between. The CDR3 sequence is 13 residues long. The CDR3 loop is CSAVPRVGNIQYF. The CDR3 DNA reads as TGCAGCGCGGTCCCCAGGGTAGGAAACATTCAGTACTTC.

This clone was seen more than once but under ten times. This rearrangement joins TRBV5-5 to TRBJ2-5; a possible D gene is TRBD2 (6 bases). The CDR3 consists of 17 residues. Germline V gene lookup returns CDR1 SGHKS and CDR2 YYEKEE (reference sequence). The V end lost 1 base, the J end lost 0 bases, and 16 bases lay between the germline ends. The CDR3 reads CASSLLFSGGYQETQYF. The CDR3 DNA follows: TGTGCCAGCAGCTTGCTCTTTAGCGGAGGGTACCAAGAGACCCAGTACTTC.

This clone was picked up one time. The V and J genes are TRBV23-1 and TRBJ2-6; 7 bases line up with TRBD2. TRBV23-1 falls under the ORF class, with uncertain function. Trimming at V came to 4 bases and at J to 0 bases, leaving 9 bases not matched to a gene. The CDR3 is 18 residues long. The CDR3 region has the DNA TGCGCCAGCAGTCCCACGAGGCTAGCGGCCTCTGGGGCCAACGTCCTGACTTTC. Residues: CASSPTRLAASGANVLTF.

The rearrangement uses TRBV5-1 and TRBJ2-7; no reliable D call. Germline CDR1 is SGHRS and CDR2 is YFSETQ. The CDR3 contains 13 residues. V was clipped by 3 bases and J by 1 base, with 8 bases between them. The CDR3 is CASSSTGSYEQYF. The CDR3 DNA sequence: TGCGCCAGCAGCTCGACCGGTTCCTACGAGCAGTACTTC.

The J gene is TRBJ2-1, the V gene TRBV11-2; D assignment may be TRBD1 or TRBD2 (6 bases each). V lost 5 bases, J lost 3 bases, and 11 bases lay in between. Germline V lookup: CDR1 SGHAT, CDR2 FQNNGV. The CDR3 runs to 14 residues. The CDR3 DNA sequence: TGTGCCAGCAGCCGGGGGCCTAGCTACAATGAGCAGTTCTTC. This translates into CASSRGPSYNEQFF.

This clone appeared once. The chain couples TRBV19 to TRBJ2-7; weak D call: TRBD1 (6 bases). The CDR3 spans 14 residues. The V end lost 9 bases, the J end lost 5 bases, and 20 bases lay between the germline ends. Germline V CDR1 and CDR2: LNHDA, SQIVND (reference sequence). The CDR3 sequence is CASSKEDSPHEQYF. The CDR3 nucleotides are TGTGCCAGCTCGAAGGAGGACAGCCCCCACGAGCAGTACTTC.

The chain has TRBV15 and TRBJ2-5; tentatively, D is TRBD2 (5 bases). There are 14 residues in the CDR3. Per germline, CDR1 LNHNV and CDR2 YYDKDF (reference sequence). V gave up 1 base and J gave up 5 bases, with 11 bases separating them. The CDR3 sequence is CATSRGSSGETQYF. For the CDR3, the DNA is TGTGCCACCAGCAGAGGTTCGAGCGGTGAGACCCAGTACTTC.

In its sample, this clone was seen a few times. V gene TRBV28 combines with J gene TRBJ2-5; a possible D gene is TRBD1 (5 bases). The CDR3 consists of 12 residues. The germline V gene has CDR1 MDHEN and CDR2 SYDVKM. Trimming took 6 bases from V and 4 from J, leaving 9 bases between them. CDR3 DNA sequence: TGTGCCAGCAGGACAGCCCTAGAGACCCAGTACTTC. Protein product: CASRTALETQYF.

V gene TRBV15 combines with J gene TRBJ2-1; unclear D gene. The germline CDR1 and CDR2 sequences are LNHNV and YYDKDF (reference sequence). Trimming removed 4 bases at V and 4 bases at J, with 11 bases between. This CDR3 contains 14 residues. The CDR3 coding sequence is TGTGCCACCAGCAAAGGCCTCGAATACAATGAGCAGTTCTTC. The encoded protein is CATSKGLEYNEQFF. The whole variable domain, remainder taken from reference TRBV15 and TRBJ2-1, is DAMVIQNPRYQVTQFGKPVTLSCSQTLNHNVMYWYQQKSSQAPKLLFHYYDKDFNNEADTPDNFQSRRPNTSFCFLDIRSPGLGDTAMYLCATSKGLEYNEQFFGPGTRLTVL.

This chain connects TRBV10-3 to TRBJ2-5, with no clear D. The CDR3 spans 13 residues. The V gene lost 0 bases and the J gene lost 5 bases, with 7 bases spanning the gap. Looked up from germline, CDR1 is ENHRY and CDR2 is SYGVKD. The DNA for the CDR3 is TGTGCCATCAGTGAGTCGGGGTGGGAGACCCAGTACTTC. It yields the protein CAISESGWETQYF.

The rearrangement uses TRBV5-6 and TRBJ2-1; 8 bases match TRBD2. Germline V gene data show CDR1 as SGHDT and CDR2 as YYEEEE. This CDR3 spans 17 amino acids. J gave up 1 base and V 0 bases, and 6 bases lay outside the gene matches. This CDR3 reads CASSLVTGGQSYNEQFF. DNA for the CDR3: TGTGCCAGCAGCTTGGTAACGGGAGGGCAATCCTACAATGAGCAGTTCTTC.